A selection of T cell receptor beta chains follows, all from one sample in a study of T cell responses to AZD1222 COVID-19 vaccine. The data were produced by immunoSEQ multiplex PCR, yet TCRdb's version contains in-frame clones alone and is incomplete. The repertoire includes under 200,000 clones, around 92% of them detected once, and about 9.3% sits in the top ten. Material: peripheral blood, obtained on day 0 of AZD1222 vaccination. The receptors come from an adult in good health. CDR3s leave out the opening cysteine and the closing phenylalanine or tryptophan.

v_gene	CDR3aa
TRBV4-2	ASSQDPPGLGGYT
TRBV5-5	ASSIYGTVSGNTIY
TRBV28	ASNGQGGPSNQPQH
TRBV19	ASSTSLAGGTEQF
TRBV3-1/TRBV3-2	ASSPGQGGDTQY
TRBV15	ATSSGTSGKNEQF
TRBV27	ASSSAVPRGVDTEAF
TRBV9	ASSVGLGWGLSTDTQY
TRBV30	AWRVSGWANAGYT
TRBV15	ATSQAPGTEQF
TRBV6-1	ASSEPRGKGNTIY
TRBV19	ASSHRTYEQY
TRBV19	ASSITHRTFNNEQF
TRBV30	AWSDRYEQY
TRBV16	ASSQFVSGGETQY
TRBV27	ASSSRKIADTTDTQY
TRBV28	ASNPAEGYYGYT